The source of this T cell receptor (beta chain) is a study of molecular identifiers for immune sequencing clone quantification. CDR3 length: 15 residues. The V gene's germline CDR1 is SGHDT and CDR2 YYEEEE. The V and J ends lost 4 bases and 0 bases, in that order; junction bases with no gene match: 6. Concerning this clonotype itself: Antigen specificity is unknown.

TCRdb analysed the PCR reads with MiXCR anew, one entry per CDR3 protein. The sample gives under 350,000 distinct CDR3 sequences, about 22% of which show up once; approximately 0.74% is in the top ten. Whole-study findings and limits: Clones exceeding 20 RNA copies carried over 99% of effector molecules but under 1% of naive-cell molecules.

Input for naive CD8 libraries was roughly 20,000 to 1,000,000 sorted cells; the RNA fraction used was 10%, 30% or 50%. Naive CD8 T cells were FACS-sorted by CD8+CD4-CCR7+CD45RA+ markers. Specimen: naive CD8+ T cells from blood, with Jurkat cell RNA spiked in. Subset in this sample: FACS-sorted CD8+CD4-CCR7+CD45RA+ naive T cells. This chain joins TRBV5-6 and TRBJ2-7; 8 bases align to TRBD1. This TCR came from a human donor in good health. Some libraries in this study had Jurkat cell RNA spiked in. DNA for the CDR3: TGTGCCAGCAGCGCCGGGACAGGCTTCTCCTACGAGCAGTACTTC. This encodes CASSAGTGFSYEQYF.